This TCR beta chain is drawn from a study of blood T cell repertoires in COVID-19. The CDR3 contains 15 residues. From germline, CDR1 is SNHLY and CDR2 FYNNEI. With 2 bases removed from V and 5 bases from J, the gap between germline ends came to 16 bases. As handled by the study authors: Scientists estimated how many nucleated cells there were by amplifying reference gene primers. The table came from immunoSEQ multiplex PCR; TCRdb's copy has only in-frame clones and leaves some out. The DNA was the basis for D and trimming; V, J and clone size are from that table. The sample contains 40,000 to 50,000 clones, about 83% of which appear only once.

The sample consisted of peripheral blood. The rearrangement links TRBV2 to TRBJ2-7; D may be TRBD1 (6 bases). The clonotype was recovered from an elderly woman with acute or convalescent COVID-19. The CDR3 coding sequence is TGTGCCAGCAGTGAACAAGGGACACCTATTCACGAGCAGTACTTC. It codes for CASSEQGTPIHEQYF.